The source of this T cell receptor beta chain is a study of blood T cell repertoires in COVID-19. Study-level information: The United States, Italy and Spain were the sources of the acute and convalescent COVID-19 samples. The analysed material was cDNA or gDNA that came from T cells, B-cell-depleted T cells, or PBMCs.

In the original analysis: The assay estimated nucleated cells by amplifying reference gene primers. Data came from immunoSEQ multiplex PCR; TCRdb stores just in-frame clones and leaves some out. The V and J calls and clone size are taken from that table; D and trimming were inferred from the DNA. The data contain 240,000 or so clones, roughly 87% of them seen just once; the ten biggest clones take up under 0.95%. The length of the CDR3 is 15 residues. Per the germline V gene, CDR1 is MGHDK and CDR2 is SYGVNS. V was clipped by 9 bases and J by 1 base; unmatched bases: 6. The sequence was collected from a woman aged 25 to 45 with acute or convalescent COVID-19. The chain carries TRBV25-1 and TRBJ2-6; 7 bases are shared with TRBD1. The sequencing input was peripheral blood. The CDR3 nucleotides read TGTGCCAGTCAAAACAGGGGATCTGGGGCCAACGTCCTGACTTTC. Amino acids: CASQNRGSGANVLTF.